This T cell receptor (beta chain) derives from a study of cytomegalovirus exposure and HLA in healthy donors. The PCR was carried out with 60 Vbeta primers and 13 Jbeta primers. As processed by the authors: In a later analysis, about 11 million of tens of millions of unique beta chains occurred in at least two donors. Libraries were prepared by immunoSEQ multiplex PCR; TCRdb keeps only in-frame clonotypes and omits some of them. V and J calls and clone size are copied from that table; D and trimming were computed from the DNA. The sample has more than 110,000 clones, around 81% seen once. The CDR3 covers 14 residues. The germline CDR1 and CDR2 sequences are MNHNS and SASEGT. The V segment lost 4 bases and the J segment 6 bases; nucleotides outside the gene matches: 6.

The TCR sequence derives from a man over 45 in good health and CMV-seronegative. The sequencing sample was made of PBMCs. J is TRBJ2-1 and V is TRBV6-1; 7 nucleotides line up with TRBD1. DNA of the CDR3: TGTGCCAGCAGTGGAGGACAGGAACCCAATGAGCAGTTCTTC. As protein: CASSGGQEPNEQFF.